One sample yielded the 10 T cell receptor beta chains listed below, sequenced in a study of blood T cell repertoires in COVID-19. Repertoires were generated with immunoSEQ multiplex PCR, while TCRdb's copy carries only in-frame clones and drops some. This sample has approximately 150,000 clones, with 82% found just once. Sequenced material: PBMCs or T cells enriched from blood (not recorded which). These receptors were obtained from a man aged 55 to 70 who had recovered from COVID-19.

The chain carries TRBV7-6 and TRBJ1-2; no firm D call. The CDR3 contains 15 residues. The germline V gene encodes CDR1 SGHVS and CDR2 FNYEAQ. The germline V and J ends were trimmed by 1 base and 4 bases, with 13 bases remaining between them. CDR3 nucleotides: TGTGCCAGCAGCTTAGTAGACGGGGAGGCCTATGGCTACACCTTC. It yields the protein CASSLVDGEAYGYTF.

The J gene is TRBJ1-5, the V gene TRBV13, with TRBD1 identical over 8 bases. The length of the CDR3 is 15 residues. V shed 5 bases, J shed 6 bases, and the junction held 9 bases outside the gene matches. Germline V gene lookup returns CDR1 PRHDT and CDR2 FYEKMQ (reference sequence). This chain's CDR3 is CASSMRQGRVQPQHF. The DNA for the CDR3 is TGTGCCAGCAGCATGAGACAGGGGCGAGTTCAGCCCCAGCATTTT.

V usage is TRBV9 and J usage is TRBJ2-5, with TRBD1 identical over 7 bases. The CDR3 is 14 residues long. J lost 3 bases, V lost 6 bases, and 8 bases had no gene match. Germline lookup yields CDR1 SGDLS and CDR2 YYNGEE. In nucleotides, the CDR3 is TGTGCCAGCACGCCACTAGACAGGGAAGAGACCCAGTACTTC. Its translation: CASTPLDREETQYF.

The chain links TRBV29-1 to TRBJ1-2; TRBD1 agrees at 7 bases. The trim removed 4 bases at V and 0 bases at J, leaving 5 bases unmatched. This CDR3 contains 14 residues. In germline, CDR1 is SQVTM, CDR2 ANQGSEA. The CDR3 protein is CSVVAGGTNYGYTF. In nucleotides, the CDR3 is TGCAGCGTTGTGGCAGGGGGAACTAACTATGGCTACACCTTC.

This chain joins TRBV19 and TRBJ2-3; TRBD2 matches 12 bases. The V gene end was trimmed by 7 bases and the J gene end by 3 bases; junction bases not matched to a gene: 8. The V gene's germline CDR1 is LNHDA and CDR2 SQIVND (reference sequence). The CDR3 length is 16 residues. CDR3 nucleotides: TGTGCCAGTAAAGAGACTAGCGGGAGAGGGACAGATACGCAGTATTTT. It specifies CASKETSGRGTDTQYF.

This clone was seen a handful of times. V and J are TRBV2 and TRBJ1-5; no definite D call. The CDR3 totals 13 residues. Germline-derived CDR1 and CDR2 are SNHLY and FYNNEI. The V end lost 1 base, the J end lost 4 bases, and 5 bases lay between the germline ends. As DNA, the CDR3 is TGTGCCAGCAGTGAAGATCTGAATCAGCCCCAGCATTTT. This translates into CASSEDLNQPQHF.

The chain links TRBV13 to TRBJ1-2; no definite D call. There are 12 residues in the CDR3. Deletions cut 4 bases from V and 4 bases from J, with 7 bases between. Germline CDR1 reads PRHDT; CDR2 reads FYEKMQ (reference sequence). The CDR3 coding sequence is TGTGCCAGCAGCTCCTCCTCCTATGGCTACACCTTC. It yields the protein CASSSSSYGYTF. The full variable domain, rest sourced from reference TRBV13 and TRBJ1-2, is AAGVIQSPRHLIKEKRETATLKCYPIPRHDTVYWYQQGPGQDPQFLISFYEKMQSDKGSIPDRFSAQQFSDYHSELNMSSLELGDSALYFCASSSSSYGYTFGSGTRLTVV.

The rearrangement uses TRBV5-1 and TRBJ2-7; D unresolved. Trimming took 0 bases from V and 0 from J, leaving 7 bases between them. Germline V gene lookup returns CDR1 SGHRS and CDR2 YFSETQ. CDR3 length: 14 residues. The CDR3 here is CASSLGHSSYEQYF. The CDR3 coding sequence is TGCGCCAGCAGCTTGGGACATTCCTCCTACGAGCAGTACTTC.

This clone was counted once. The V gene is TRBV5-8, the J gene TRBJ2-1; weak D call: TRBD1 (5 bases). The CDR3 is 15 amino acids. Germline V gene lookup returns CDR1 SGHTS and CDR2 YDEGEE. With 1 base removed from V and 7 bases from J, the gap between germline ends came to 15 bases. The CDR3 is CASSLSRGLGNEQFF. In DNA form, the CDR3 reads TGTGCCAGCAGCTTGAGTAGGGGATTGGGTAATGAGCAGTTCTTC.

The chain links TRBV24-1 to TRBJ1-1; 8 bases match TRBD1. With V trimmed by 7 bases and J by 2 bases, 5 bases remained unmatched. Germline values: CDR1 KGHDR, CDR2 SFDVKD. The CDR3 has 14 residues. The CDR3 DNA sequence: TGTGCCACCAGGCCGGGGACAGGTAACACTGAAGCTTTCTTT. Translating it yields CATRPGTGNTEAFF.